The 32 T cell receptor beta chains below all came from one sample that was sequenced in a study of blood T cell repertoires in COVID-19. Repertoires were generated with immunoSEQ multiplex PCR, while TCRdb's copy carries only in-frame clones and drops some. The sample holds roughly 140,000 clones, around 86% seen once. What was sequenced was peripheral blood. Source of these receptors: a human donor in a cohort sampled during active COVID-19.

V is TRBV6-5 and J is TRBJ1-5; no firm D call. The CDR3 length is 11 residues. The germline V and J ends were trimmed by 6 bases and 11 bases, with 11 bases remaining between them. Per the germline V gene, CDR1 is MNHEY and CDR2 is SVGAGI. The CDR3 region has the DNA TGTGCCAGCAGGGGCAGCCTATCCCAGCATTTT. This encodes CASRGSLSQHF.

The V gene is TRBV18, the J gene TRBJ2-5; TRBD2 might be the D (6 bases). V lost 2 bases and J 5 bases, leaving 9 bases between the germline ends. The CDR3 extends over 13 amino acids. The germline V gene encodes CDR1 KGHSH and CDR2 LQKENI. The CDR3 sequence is CASSPSGRETQYF. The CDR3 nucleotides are TGTGCCAGCTCACCAAGCGGGCGCGAGACCCAGTACTTC.

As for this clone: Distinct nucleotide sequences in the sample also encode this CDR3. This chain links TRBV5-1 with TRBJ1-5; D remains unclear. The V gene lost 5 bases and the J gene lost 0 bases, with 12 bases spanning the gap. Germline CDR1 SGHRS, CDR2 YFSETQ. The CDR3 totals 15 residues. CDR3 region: CASSPGKPSNQPQHF. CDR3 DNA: TGCGCCAGCAGTCCCGGGAAACCTAGCAATCAGCCCCAGCATTTT.

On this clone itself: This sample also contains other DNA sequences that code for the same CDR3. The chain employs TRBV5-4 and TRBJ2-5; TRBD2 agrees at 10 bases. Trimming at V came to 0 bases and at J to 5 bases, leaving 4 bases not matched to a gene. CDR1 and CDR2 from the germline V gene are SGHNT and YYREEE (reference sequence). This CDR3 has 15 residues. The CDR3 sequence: CASSLGLAGVETQYF. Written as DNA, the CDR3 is TGTGCCAGCAGCTTGGGTCTAGCGGGAGTTGAGACCCAGTACTTC.

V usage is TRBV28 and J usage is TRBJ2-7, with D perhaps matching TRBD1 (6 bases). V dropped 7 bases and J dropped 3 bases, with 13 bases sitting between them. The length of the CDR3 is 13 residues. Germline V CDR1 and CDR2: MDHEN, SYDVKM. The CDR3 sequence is CASTRDIIYEQYF. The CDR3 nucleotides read TGTGCCAGCACCCGGGACATAATCTACGAGCAGTACTTC.

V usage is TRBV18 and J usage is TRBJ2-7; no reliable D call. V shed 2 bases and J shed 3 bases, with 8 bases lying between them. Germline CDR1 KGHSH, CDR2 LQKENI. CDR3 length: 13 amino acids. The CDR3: CASSPMSNYEQYF. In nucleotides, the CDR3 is TGTGCCAGCTCACCAATGAGTAACTACGAGCAGTACTTC.

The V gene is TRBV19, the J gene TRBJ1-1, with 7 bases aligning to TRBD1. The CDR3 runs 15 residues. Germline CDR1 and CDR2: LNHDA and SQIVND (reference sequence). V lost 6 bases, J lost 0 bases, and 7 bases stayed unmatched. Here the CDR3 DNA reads TGTGCCAGTAGGTATACAGGGGTTATGAACACTGAAGCTTTCTTT. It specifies CASRYTGVMNTEAFF.

The CDR3 DNA reads TGTGCCAGCAGCTCGTTCCAGGGGGCGACCTCTAACTATGGCTACACCTTC. Amino acids: CASSSFQGATSNYGYTF. V is TRBV7-2 and J is TRBJ1-2; TRBD1 matches at 8 bases. The CDR3 sequence is 17 residues long. Per germline, CDR1 SGHTA and CDR2 FQGNSA. V lost 4 bases and J lost 0; bases outside the gene matches: 10.

CDR3: CASSHRQITVGYEQYF. The CDR3 bases are TGCGCCAGCAGCCATAGACAGATAACTGTGGGCTACGAGCAGTACTTC. The chain links TRBV5-1 to TRBJ2-7; D perhaps matches TRBD1 (5 bases). Trimming took 4 bases from V and 3 from J, leaving 20 bases between them. The CDR3 is 16 residues long. Germline V gene lookup returns CDR1 SGHRS and CDR2 YFSETQ. Full variable domain (outside the CDR3, taken from reference TRBV5-1 and TRBJ2-7): KAGVTQTPRYLIKTRGQQVTLSCSPISGHRSVSWYQQTPGQGLQFLFEYFSETQRNKGNFPGRFSGRQFSNSRSEMNVSTLELGDSALYLCASSHRQITVGYEQYFGPGTRLTVT.

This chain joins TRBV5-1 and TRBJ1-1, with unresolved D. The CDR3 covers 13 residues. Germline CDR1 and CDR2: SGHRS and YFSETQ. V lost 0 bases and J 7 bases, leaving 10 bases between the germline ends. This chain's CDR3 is CASSLAAGFEAFF. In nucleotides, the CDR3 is TGCGCCAGCAGCTTGGCCGCGGGATTTGAAGCTTTCTTT.

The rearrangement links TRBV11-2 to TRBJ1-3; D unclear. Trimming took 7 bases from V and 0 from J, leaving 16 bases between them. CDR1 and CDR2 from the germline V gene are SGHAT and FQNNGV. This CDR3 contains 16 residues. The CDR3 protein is CASTTIRHNSGNTIYF. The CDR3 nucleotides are TGTGCCAGCACCACCATCCGCCACAACTCTGGAAACACCATATATTTT.

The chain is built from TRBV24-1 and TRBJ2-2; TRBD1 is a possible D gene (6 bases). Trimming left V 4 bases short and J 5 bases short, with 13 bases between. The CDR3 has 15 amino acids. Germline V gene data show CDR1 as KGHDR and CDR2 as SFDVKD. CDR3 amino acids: CATSDPQGLTGELFF. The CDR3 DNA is TGTGCCACCAGTGACCCACAGGGTTTGACCGGGGAGCTGTTTTTT.

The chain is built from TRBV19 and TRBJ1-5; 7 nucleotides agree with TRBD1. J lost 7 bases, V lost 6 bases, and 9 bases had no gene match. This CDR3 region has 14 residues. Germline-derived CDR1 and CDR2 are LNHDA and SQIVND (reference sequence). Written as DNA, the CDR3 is TGTGCCAGTAGGGTCCAACAGGGGCAACAGCCCCAGCATTTT. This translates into CASRVQQGQQPQHF.

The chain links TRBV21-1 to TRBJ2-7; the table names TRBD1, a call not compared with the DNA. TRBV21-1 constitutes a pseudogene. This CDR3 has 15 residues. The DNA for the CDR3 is TGTGCCAGCAGCATTCCGGGACAGGGATCTATCGAGCAGTACTTC. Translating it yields CASSIPGQGSIEQYF.

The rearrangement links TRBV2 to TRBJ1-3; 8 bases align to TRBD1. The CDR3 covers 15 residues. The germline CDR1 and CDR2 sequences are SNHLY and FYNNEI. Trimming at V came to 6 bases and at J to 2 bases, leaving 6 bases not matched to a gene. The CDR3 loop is CASRPDRGPGNTIYF. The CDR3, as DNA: TGTGCCAGCAGACCCGACAGGGGTCCTGGAAACACCATATATTTT.

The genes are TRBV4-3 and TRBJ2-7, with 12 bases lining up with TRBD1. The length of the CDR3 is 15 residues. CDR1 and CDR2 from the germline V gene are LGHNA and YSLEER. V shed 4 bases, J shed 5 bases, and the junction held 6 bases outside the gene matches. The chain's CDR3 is CASSPTGQGAHEQYF. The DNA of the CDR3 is TGCGCCAGCAGCCCGACGGGACAGGGGGCCCACGAGCAGTACTTC.

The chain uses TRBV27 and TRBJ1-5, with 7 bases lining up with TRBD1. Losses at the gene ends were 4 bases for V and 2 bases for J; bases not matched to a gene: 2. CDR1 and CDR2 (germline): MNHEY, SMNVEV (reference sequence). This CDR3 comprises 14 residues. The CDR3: CASSSTGGNQPQHF. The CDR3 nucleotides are TGTGCCAGCAGTTCCACAGGGGGCAATCAGCCCCAGCATTTT.

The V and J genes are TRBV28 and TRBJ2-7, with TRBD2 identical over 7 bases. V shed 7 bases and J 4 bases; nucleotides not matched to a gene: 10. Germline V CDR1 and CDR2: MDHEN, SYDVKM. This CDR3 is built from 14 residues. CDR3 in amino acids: CASKKGLNPYEQYF. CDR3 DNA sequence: TGTGCCAGCAAAAAGGGACTAAATCCTTACGAGCAGTACTTC.

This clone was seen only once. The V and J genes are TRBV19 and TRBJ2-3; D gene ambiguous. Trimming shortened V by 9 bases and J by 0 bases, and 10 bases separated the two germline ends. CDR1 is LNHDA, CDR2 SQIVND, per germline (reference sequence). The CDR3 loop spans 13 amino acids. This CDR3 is CASRFVSTDTQYF. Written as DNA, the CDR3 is TGTGCCAGCAGATTCGTCAGCACAGATACGCAGTATTTT. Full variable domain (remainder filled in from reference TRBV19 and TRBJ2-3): DGGITQSPKYLFRKEGQNVTLSCEQNLNHDAMYWYRQDPGQGLRLIYYSQIVNDFQKGDIAEGYSVSREKKESFPLTVTSAQKNPTAFYLCASRFVSTDTQYFGPGTRLTVL.

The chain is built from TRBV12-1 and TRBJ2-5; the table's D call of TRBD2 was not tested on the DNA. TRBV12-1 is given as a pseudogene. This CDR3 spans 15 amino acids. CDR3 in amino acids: CASSFPREVRETQYF. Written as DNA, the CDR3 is TGTGCCAGCAGCTTTCCGCGGGAGGTGAGGGAGACCCAGTACTTC.

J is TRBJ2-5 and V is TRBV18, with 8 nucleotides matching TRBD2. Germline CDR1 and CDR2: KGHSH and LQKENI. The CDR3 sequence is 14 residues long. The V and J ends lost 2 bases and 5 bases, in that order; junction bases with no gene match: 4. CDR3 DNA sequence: TGTGCCAGCTCACCAGCGGGAGGCCCGGAGACCCAGTACTTC. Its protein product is CASSPAGGPETQYF.

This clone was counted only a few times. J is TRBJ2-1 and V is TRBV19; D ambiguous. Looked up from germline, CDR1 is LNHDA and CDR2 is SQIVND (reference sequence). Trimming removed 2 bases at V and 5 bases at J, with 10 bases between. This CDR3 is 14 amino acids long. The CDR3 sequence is CASSIRVRNNEQFF. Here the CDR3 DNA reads TGTGCCAGTAGTATAAGAGTGAGAAACAATGAGCAGTTCTTC.

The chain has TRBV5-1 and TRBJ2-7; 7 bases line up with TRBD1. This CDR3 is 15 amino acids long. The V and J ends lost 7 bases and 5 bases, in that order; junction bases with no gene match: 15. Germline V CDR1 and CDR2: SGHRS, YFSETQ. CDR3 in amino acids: CASGPRTGGLDEQYF. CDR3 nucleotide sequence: TGCGCCAGCGGACCGCGGACAGGTGGTTTGGACGAGCAGTACTTC.

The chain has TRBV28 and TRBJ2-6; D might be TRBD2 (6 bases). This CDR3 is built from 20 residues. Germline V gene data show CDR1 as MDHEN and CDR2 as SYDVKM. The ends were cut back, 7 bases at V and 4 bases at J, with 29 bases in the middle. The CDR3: CASIPAGFPGEERGANVLTF. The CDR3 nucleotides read TGTGCCAGCATTCCTGCAGGGTTCCCGGGGGAAGAGAGGGGGGCCAACGTCCTGACTTTC.

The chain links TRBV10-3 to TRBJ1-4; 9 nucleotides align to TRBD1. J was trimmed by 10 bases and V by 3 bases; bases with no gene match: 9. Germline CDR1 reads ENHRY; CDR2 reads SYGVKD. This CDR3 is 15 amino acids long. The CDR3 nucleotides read TGTGCCATCAGTGAACCCGGGACAGGGATGATAAAACTGTTTTTT. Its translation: CAISEPGTGMIKLFF.

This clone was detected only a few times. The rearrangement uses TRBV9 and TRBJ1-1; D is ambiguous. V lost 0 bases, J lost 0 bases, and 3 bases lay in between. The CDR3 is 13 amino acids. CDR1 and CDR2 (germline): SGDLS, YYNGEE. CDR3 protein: CASSVAVNTEAFF. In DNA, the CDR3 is TGTGCCAGCAGCGTAGCGGTGAACACTGAAGCTTTCTTT.

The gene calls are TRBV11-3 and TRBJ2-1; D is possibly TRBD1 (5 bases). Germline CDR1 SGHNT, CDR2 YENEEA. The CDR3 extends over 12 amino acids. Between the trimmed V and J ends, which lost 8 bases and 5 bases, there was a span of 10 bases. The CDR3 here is CASFLTDNEQFF. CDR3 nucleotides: TGTGCCAGCTTCCTGACAGACAATGAGCAGTTCTTC.

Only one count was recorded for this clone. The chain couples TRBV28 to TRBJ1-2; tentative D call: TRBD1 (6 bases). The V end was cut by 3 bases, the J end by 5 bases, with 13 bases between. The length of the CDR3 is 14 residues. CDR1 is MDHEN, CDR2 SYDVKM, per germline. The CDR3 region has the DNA TGTGCCAGCAGTTTGACAGGAGCGGTATATGGCTACACCTTC. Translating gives CASSLTGAVYGYTF.

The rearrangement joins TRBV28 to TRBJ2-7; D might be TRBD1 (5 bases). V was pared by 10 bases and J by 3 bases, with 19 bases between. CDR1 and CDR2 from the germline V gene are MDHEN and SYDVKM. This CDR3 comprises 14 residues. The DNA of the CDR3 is TGTGCCATCCCCGCAGGGCCCTACTACTACGAGCAGTACTTC. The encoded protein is CAIPAGPYYYEQYF.

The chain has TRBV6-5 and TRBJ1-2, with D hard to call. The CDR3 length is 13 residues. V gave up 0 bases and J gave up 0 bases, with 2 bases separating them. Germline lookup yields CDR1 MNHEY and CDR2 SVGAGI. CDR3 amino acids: CASSYSSNYGYTF. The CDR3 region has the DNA TGTGCCAGCAGTTACTCCTCTAACTATGGCTACACCTTC.

CDR3: CSVDAGNYEQYF. The CDR3 region has the DNA TGCAGCGTTGATGCGGGTAACTACGAGCAGTACTTC. This sequence joins TRBV29-1 and TRBJ2-7, with D perhaps TRBD2 (5 bases). V was trimmed by 3 bases and J by 3 bases, leaving 9 bases between them. CDR1 SQVTM and CDR2 ANQGSEA come from the germline V gene. The CDR3 covers 12 residues.

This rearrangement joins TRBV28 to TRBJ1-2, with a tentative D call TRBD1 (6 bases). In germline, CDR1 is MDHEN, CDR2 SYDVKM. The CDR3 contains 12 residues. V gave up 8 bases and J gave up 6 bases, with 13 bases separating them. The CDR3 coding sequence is TGTGCCAGCGCCTCAGGGGTGGATGGCTACACCTTC. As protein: CASASGVDGYTF.